A single sample is the source of the 5 T cell receptor beta chains below, sequenced in a study of neurological immune-mediated disorders. From the 5' RACE reads, TCRdb called clonotypes with MiXCR, one entry per CDR3 protein. This sample has approximately 89,000 distinct CDR3 sequences, with 3.5% to 4.5% found just once. Documented time point: longitudinal time-point 3. The sample consisted of PBMCs. These receptors all stem from a woman aged 55-75 years with multiple sclerosis.

This clonotype was detected ten times or more. In DNA form, the CDR3 reads TGTGCCAGCAGCTCTATAGCCCTTGGCAGGGCCCCTTCTGGAAACACCATATATTTT. Translation gives CASSSIALGRAPSGNTIYF. This chain links TRBV7-6 with TRBJ1-3; D might be TRBD1 (5 bases). The length of the CDR3 is 19 residues. V shed 4 bases and J shed 1 base, with 23 bases lying between them. Germline CDR1 reads SGHVS; CDR2 reads FNYEAQ.

This clonotype was observed many times. The V gene is TRBV15, the J gene TRBJ2-7; 8 bases match TRBD1. Per the germline V gene, CDR1 is LNHNV and CDR2 is YYDKDF (reference sequence). The CDR3 is 15 amino acids. V was pared by 5 bases and J by 3 bases, with 9 bases of the junction left unmatched. The CDR3: CATSVRQGNIYEQYF. The CDR3 DNA sequence: TGTGCCACCAGCGTCAGACAGGGGAATATCTACGAGCAGTACTTC.

The V call is TRBV2, the J call TRBJ1-1; a possible D gene is TRBD1 (5 bases). The germline V and J ends were trimmed by 4 bases and 11 bases, with 14 bases remaining between them. The CDR3 is made up of 12 amino acids. CDR1 SNHLY and CDR2 FYNNEI come from the germline V gene. CDR3 nucleotide sequence: TGTGCCAGCAGTGGTTCCGGGGGTTCGGCTTTCTTT. Its translation is CASSGSGGSAFF.

This clonotype was counted ten times or more. This rearrangement joins TRBV20-1 to TRBJ2-4; D not certain. Germline V gives CDR1 DFQATT, CDR2 SNEGSKA (reference sequence). The V end lost 0 bases, the J end lost 0 bases, and 9 bases lay between the germline ends. CDR3 length: 15 residues. CDR3 protein: CSARDPLLAKNIQYF. The CDR3 DNA sequence: TGCAGTGCTAGAGATCCGTTGTTAGCCAAAAACATTCAGTACTTC.

This clonotype was picked up many times. The chain joins TRBV11-2 to TRBJ1-1, with D possibly TRBD1 on 6 matching bases. The CDR3 extends over 14 amino acids. V was cut by 5 bases and J by 6 bases, with 16 bases left in between. Germline V gene data show CDR1 as SGHAT and CDR2 as FQNNGV. The CDR3 sequence: CASSPHNRQAEAFF. As DNA, the CDR3 is TGTGCCAGCAGCCCCCACAACAGACAGGCTGAAGCTTTCTTT.